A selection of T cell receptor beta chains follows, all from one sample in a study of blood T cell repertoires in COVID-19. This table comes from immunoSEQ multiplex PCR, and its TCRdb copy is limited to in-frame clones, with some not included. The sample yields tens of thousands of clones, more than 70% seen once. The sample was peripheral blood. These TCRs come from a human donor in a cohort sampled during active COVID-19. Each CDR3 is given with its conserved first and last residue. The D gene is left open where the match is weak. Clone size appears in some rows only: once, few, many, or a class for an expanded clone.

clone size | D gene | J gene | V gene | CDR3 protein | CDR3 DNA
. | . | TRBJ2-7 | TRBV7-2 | CASSLARASEQYF | TGTGCCAGCAGCTTAGCGCGGGCCAGTGAGCAGTACTTC
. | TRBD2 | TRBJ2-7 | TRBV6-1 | CASSEAQGTSGYEQYF | TGTGCCAGCAGTGAAGCGCAGGGGACTAGCGGCTACGAGCAGTACTTC
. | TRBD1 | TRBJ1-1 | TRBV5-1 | CASSLGQTGTLTEAFF | TGCGCCAGCAGCTTGGGACAGACAGGGACGCTTACTGAAGCTTTCTTT
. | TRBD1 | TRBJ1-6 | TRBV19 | CASSSWGQGADNSPLHF | TGTGCCAGTAGTAGTTGGGGACAGGGCGCCGATAATTCACCCCTCCACTTT
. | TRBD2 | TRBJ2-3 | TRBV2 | CASSRFSGGFTDTQYF | TGTGCCAGCAGTCGGTTTAGCGGGGGTTTCACAGATACGCAGTATTTT
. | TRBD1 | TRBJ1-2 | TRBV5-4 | CASSTGTGMTGYTF | TGTGCCAGCAGCACAGGGACAGGGATGACTGGCTACACCTTC
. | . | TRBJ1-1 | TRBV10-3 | CAISESMGGEAFF | TGTGCCATCAGTGAGTCGATGGGAGGAGAAGCTTTCTTT
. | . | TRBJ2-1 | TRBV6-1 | CASSDVAVSYNEQFF | TGTGCCAGCAGTGATGTAGCGGTATCCTACAATGAGCAGTTCTTC
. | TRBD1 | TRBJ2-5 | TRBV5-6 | CASRPGQGFETQYF | TGTGCCAGCAGGCCGGGACAGGGGTTTGAGACCCAGTACTTC
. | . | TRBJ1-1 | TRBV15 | CATTAGRPMNTEAFF | TGTGCCACCACTGCGGGCAGGCCCATGAACACTGAAGCTTTCTTT
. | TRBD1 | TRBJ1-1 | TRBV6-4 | CASRQRDRGPVGTEAFF | TGTGCCAGCAGACAAAGGGACAGGGGGCCCGTGGGAACTGAAGCTTTCTTT
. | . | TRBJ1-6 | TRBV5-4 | CASSLRQVWNSPLHF | TGTGCCAGCAGCCTCCGACAGGTCTGGAATTCACCCCTCCACTTT
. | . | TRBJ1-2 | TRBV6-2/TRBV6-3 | CASSSLRDYGYTF | TGTGCCAGCAGTTCACTCCGCGACTATGGCTACACCTTC
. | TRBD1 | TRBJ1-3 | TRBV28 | CASSAYTGQNSGNTIYF | TGTGCCAGCAGTGCCTATACGGGACAGAACTCTGGAAACACCATATATTTT
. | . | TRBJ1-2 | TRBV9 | CASSVAWGDFYGYTF | TGTGCCAGCAGCGTAGCTTGGGGGGATTTCTATGGCTACACCTTC
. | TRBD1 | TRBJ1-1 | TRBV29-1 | CSVSGTGGFMNTEAFF | TGCAGCGTATCCGGGACAGGAGGTTTTATGAACACTGAAGCTTTCTTT
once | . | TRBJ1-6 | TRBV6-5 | CASQSTQGALHF | TGTGCCAGCCAGTCGACCCAAGGGGCCCTCCACTTT
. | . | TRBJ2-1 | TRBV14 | CASSLVGGWSEQFF | TGTGCCAGCAGCCTCGTCGGGGGATGGTCTGAGCAGTTCTTC
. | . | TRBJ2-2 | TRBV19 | CASSIPLPSNTGELFF | TGTGCCAGTAGTATCCCGCTACCATCGAACACCGGGGAGCTGTTTTTT
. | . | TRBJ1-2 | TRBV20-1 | CSASSGYGYTF | TGCAGTGCTAGTTCGGGGTATGGCTACACCTTC
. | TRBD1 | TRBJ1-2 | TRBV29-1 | CSALRGQGSSRSASIVF | TGCAGCGCCCTACGGGGACAGGGGTCTTCCCGATCTGCCTCTATTGTCTTC
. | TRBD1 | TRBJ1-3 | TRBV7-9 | CASSLDRTGGRNTIYF | TGTGCCAGCAGCTTAGACCGGACAGGGGGGAGAAACACCATATATTTT
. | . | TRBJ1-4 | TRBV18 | CATHRETNEKLFF | TGTGCCACCCACAGGGAGACTAATGAAAAACTGTTTTTT
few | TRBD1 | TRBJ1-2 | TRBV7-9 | CASSLTTGVHGYTF | TGTGCCAGCAGCTTAACGACAGGGGTACATGGCTACACCTTC
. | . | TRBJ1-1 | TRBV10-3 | CAALRTGDTEAFF | TGTGCCGCCCTGAGGACCGGGGACACTGAAGCTTTCTTT
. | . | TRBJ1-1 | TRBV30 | CAWSVRQRDTEAFF | TGTGCCTGGAGTGTACGACAGCGGGACACTGAAGCTTTCTTT
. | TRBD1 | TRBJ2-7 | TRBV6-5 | CASRRTGTGAYEQYF | TGTGCCAGCAGGAGAACCGGGACAGGAGCCTACGAGCAGTACTTC
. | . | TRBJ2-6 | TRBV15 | CATSRSGSGANVLTF | TGTGCCACCAGCAGATCCGGCTCTGGGGCCAACGTCCTGACTTTC
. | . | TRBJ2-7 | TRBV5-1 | CASSLEGASYEQYF | TGCGCCAGCAGCTTGGAAGGGGCGTCCTACGAGCAGTACTTC
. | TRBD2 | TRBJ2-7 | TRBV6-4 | CASRSGLAAYEQYF | TGTGCCAGCAGGTCGGGACTAGCTGCTTACGAGCAGTACTTC
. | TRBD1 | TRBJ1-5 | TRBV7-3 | CASTRDRPNQPQHF | TGTGCCAGCACCCGGGACAGGCCTAATCAGCCCCAGCATTTT
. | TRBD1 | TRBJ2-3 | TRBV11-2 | CASSQDRDQDTQYF | TGTGCCAGCAGCCAGGACAGGGATCAAGATACGCAGTATTTT
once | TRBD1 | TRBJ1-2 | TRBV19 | CASSTLGQDRASF | TGTGCCAGTAGTACCCTTGGACAGGACCGCGCTTCCTTC
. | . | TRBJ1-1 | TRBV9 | CASSSSRAGGNTEAFF | TGTGCCAGCAGCTCTTCCAGAGCTGGAGGGAACACTGAAGCTTTCTTT
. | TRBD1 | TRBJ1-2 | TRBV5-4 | CASSLELGTAYGYTF | TGTGCCAGCAGCTTGGAACTCGGGACAGCCTATGGCTACACCTTC
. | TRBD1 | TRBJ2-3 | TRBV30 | CAWNRDSLSTQYF | TGTGCCTGGAACCGGGACAGCCTATCTACGCAGTATTTT
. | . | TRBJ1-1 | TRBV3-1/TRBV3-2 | CASSQESRDTEAFF | TGTGCCAGCAGCCAAGAATCCAGGGACACTGAAGCTTTCTTT
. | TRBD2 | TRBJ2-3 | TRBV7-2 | CASSLAWAGGPSSAADTQYF | TGTGCCAGCAGCTTAGCGTGGGCGGGGGGTCCTAGTTCCGCCGCAGATACGCAGTATTTT
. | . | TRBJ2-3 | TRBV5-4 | CASRTTSTDTQYF | TGTGCCAGCAGGACGACTTCCACAGATACGCAGTATTTT
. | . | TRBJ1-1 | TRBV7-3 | CASSQQGANTEAFF | TGTGCCAGCAGCCAGCAAGGGGCCAACACTGAAGCTTTCTTT
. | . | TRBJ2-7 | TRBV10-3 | CAIRLTGSYEQYF | TGTGCCATCAGATTAACAGGATCTTACGAGCAGTACTTC
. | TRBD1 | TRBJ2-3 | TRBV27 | CASSSWTGGRADTQYF | TGTGCCAGCAGTTCATGGACAGGGGGGAGGGCAGATACGCAGTATTTT
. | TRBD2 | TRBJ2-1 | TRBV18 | CASSPSSTLAGARRQFF | TGTGCCAGCTCACCATCCTCAACGCTAGCGGGAGCGCGTAGGCAGTTCTTC
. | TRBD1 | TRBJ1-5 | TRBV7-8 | CASSQRQGQSNQPQHF | TGTGCCAGCAGCCAGAGACAGGGTCAGAGCAATCAGCCCCAGCATTTT
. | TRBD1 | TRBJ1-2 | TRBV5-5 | CASSLAQGAFYGYTF | TGTGCCAGCAGCTTGGCGCAGGGGGCGTTTTATGGCTACACCTTC
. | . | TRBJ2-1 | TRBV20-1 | CSARGNFEQFF | TGCAGTGCTAGAGGAAACTTTGAGCAGTTCTTC
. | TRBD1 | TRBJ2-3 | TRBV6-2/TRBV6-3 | CASSYYGQGGLQITDTQYF | TGTGCCAGCAGTTACTACGGACAGGGCGGGTTGCAAATCACAGATACGCAGTATTTT
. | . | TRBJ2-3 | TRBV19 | CASSFSRDTQYF | TGTGCCAGTAGCTTTTCTAGGGATACGCAGTATTTT
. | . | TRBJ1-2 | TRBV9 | CASSEKVVGENYGYTF | TGTGCCAGCAGCGAGAAGGTAGTAGGGGAAAACTATGGCTACACCTTC
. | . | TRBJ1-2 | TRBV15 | CATSRDRGEYGYTF | TGTGCCACCAGCAGAGATCGCGGAGAGTATGGCTACACCTTC
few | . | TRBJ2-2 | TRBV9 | CASSVAIVGYTGELFF | TGTGCCAGCAGCGTAGCCATAGTCGGGTACACCGGGGAGCTGTTTTTT